A selection of T cell receptor beta chains follows, all from one sample in a study of blood T cell repertoires in COVID-19. Sequencing was performed with immunoSEQ multiplex PCR; in TCRdb, only in-frame clones are kept and a portion is missing. The table has roughly 250,000 clones, about nine tenths seen once. Specimen: peripheral blood. These receptors were obtained from a man aged 25 to 40 with COVID-19, enrolled during active disease. Both conserved end residues are part of each CDR3. Fields, in order: J gene, V gene, D gene, clone size, CDR3 protein, CDR3 DNA. The D gene is left open where the match is weak. The size field is filled for only some rows; it gives once, few, many or a size class.

j_call: TRBJ2-7; v_call: TRBV6-5; d_call: TRBD1; clone_size: -; cdr3_aa: CASSYRTGPGEQYF; cdr3_nt: TGTGCCAGCAGTTACCGGACAGGTCCGGGGGAGCAGTACTTC
j_call: TRBJ2-4; v_call: TRBV5-1; d_call: TRBD2; clone_size: -; cdr3_aa: CASRVTSGGEGVTKNIQYF; cdr3_nt: TGCGCCAGCCGGGTGACTAGCGGGGGCGAGGGGGTAACCAAAAACATTCAGTACTTC
j_call: TRBJ2-1; v_call: TRBV4-1; d_call: TRBD2; clone_size: -; cdr3_aa: CASSPWGRTSGPNEQFF; cdr3_nt: TGCGCCAGCAGCCCATGGGGCAGGACTAGCGGGCCCAATGAGCAGTTCTTC
j_call: TRBJ2-3; v_call: TRBV11-2; d_call: -; clone_size: -; cdr3_aa: CASSFGVAVSPNSQYF; cdr3_nt: TGTGCCAGCAGCTTTGGGGTAGCGGTGAGTCCCAATTCGCAGTATTTT
j_call: TRBJ2-3; v_call: TRBV5-1; d_call: TRBD2; clone_size: -; cdr3_aa: CASTPRVAGGTQYF; cdr3_nt: TGCGCCAGCACCCCTCGTGTAGCGGGGGGTACGCAGTATTTT
j_call: TRBJ1-1; v_call: TRBV12-3/TRBV12-4; d_call: TRBD1; clone_size: -; cdr3_aa: CASSRQGGTEAFF; cdr3_nt: TGTGCCAGCAGTCGACAGGGGGGCACTGAAGCTTTCTTT
j_call: TRBJ1-2; v_call: TRBV18; d_call: -; clone_size: -; cdr3_aa: CASSPVRGGNYGYTF; cdr3_nt: TGTGCCAGCTCACCAGTCCGGGGGGGCAACTATGGCTACACCTTC
j_call: TRBJ1-4; v_call: TRBV2; d_call: -; clone_size: -; cdr3_aa: CASSEDLGSPTKKLFF; cdr3_nt: TGTGCCAGCAGTGAAGATCTGGGCAGCCCAACAAAAAAACTGTTTTTT
j_call: TRBJ2-7; v_call: TRBV5-5; d_call: -; clone_size: once; cdr3_aa: CASSLAAGTNYEQYF; cdr3_nt: TGTGCCAGCAGCTTGGCTGCCGGGACAAACTACGAGCAGTACTTC
j_call: TRBJ1-2; v_call: TRBV6-5; d_call: -; clone_size: -; cdr3_aa: CASGGRTANYGYTF; cdr3_nt: TGTGCCAGCGGGGGGAGAACCGCTAACTATGGCTACACCTTC
j_call: TRBJ2-3; v_call: TRBV5-4; d_call: -; clone_size: -; cdr3_aa: CASSLVGAEPQYF; cdr3_nt: TGTGCCAGCAGCTTGGTGGGGGCGGAGCCGCAGTATTTT
j_call: TRBJ2-5; v_call: TRBV3-1/TRBV3-2; d_call: TRBD1; clone_size: -; cdr3_aa: CASSLGTGDWETQYF; cdr3_nt: TGTGCCAGCAGCCTCGGGACAGGGGACTGGGAGACCCAGTACTTC
j_call: TRBJ2-3; v_call: TRBV5-4; d_call: TRBD1; clone_size: -; cdr3_aa: CASRPDRGKTDTQYF; cdr3_nt: TGTGCCAGCAGGCCCGACAGGGGGAAAACAGATACGCAGTATTTT